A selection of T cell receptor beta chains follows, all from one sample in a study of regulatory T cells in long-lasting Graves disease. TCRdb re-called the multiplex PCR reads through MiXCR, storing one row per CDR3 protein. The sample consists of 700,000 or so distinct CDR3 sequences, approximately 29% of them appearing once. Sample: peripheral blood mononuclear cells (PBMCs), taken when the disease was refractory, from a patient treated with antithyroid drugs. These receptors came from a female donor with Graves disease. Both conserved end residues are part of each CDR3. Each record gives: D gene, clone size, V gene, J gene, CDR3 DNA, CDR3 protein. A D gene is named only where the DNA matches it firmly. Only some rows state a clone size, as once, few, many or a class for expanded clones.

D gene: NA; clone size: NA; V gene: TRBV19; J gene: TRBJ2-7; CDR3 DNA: TGTGCCAGTAGTATTCAGCGGGCCCCCTACGAGCAGTACTTC; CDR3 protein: CASSIQRAPYEQYF
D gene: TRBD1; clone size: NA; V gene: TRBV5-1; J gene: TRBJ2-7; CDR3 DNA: TGCGCCAGCAGCCATGGACAGGCCTACGAGCAGTACTTC; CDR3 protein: CASSHGQAYEQYF
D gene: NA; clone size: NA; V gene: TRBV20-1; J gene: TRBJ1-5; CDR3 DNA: TGCAGTGCTACGACAGATAGCAATCAGCCCCAGCATTTT; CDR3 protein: CSATTDSNQPQHF
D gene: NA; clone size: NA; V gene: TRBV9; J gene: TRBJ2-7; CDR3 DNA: TGTGCCAGCAGCCCACGCCAGGGGTCTGGCCACGAGCAGTACTTC; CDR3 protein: CASSPRQGSGHEQYF
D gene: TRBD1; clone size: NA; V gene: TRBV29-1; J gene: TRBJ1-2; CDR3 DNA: TGCAGCGTTGTAGGACAGGGGGCCTTAGGCTACACCTTC; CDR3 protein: CSVVGQGALGYTF
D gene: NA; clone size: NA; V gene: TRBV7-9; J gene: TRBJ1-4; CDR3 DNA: TGTGCCAGCAGGACGGACAGTCGACTGTTTTTT; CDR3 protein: CASRTDSRLFF
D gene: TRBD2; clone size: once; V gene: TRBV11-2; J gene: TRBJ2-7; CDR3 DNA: TGTGCCAGCAGCCCCATTAGCGGGAGGGTCTACGAGCAGTACTTC; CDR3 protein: CASSPISGRVYEQYF
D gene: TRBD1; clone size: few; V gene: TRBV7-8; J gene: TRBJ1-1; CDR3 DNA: TGTGCCAGCAGCCCCAGGACCCCAGGGACAGGGGCGGCGAGCACTGAAGCTTTCTTT; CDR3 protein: CASSPRTPGTGAASTEAFF
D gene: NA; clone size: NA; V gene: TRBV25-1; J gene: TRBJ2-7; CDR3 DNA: TGTGCCAGCAGTGTGGTGGATACCTACGAGCAGTACTTC; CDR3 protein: CASSVVDTYEQYF
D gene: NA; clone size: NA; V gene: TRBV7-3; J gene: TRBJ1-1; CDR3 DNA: TGTGCCAGCACCCCAATGGGGACGGTGAACACTGAAGCTTTCTTT; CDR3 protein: CASTPMGTVNTEAFF
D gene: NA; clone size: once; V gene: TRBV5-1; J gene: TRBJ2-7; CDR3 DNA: TGCGCCAGCAGCTTGGAGGTCAACTCCTACGAGCAGTACTTC; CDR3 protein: CASSLEVNSYEQYF
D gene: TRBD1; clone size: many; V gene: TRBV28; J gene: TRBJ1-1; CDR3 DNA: TGTGCCAGCAACTCGGACAGGGGGTGGGAAGCTTTCTTT; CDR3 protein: CASNSDRGWEAFF
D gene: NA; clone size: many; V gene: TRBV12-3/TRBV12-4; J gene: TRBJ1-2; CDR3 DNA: TGTGCCAGCAGTTTAGTTTCAAGGGGGGGCTACACCTTC; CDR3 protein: CASSLVSRGGYTF
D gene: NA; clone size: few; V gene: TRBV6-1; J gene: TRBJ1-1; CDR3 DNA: TGTGCCAGCAGTGAAAAGGTGGGGGGCACCACTGAAGCTTTCTTT; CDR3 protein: CASSEKVGGTTEAFF
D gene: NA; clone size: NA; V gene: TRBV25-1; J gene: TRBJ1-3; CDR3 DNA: TGTGCCAGCAGCTGGGGAGGGCAGGGAAACACCATATATTTT; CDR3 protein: CASSWGGQGNTIYF
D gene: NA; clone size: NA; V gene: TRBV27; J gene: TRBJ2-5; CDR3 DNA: TGTACCAGCAGTCCGGACAGTCAAGAGACCCAGTACTTC; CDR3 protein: CTSSPDSQETQYF
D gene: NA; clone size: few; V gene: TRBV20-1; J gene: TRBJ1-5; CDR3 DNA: TGCAGTGCAAACAGCGGACCAAATCAGCCCCAGCATTTT; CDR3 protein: CSANSGPNQPQHF
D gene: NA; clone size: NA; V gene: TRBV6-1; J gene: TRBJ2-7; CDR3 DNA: TGTGCCAGCAGTCTGCGGGCGGAGGACGAGCAGTACTTC; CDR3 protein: CASSLRAEDEQYF
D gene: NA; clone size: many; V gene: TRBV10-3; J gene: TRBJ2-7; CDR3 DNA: TGTGCCATCAGTGAGAAGCTGGTTCCCTACGAGCAGTACTTC; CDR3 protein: CAISEKLVPYEQYF
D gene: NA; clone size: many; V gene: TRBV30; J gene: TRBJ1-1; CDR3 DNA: TGTGCCGGTGGACAGCTCACTGAAGCTTTCTTT; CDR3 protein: CAGGQLTEAFF
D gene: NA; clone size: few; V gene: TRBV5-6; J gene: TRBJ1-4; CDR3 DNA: TGTGCCAGCAGGTCACGGGCGTTATATGAAAAACTGTTTTTT; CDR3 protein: CASRSRALYEKLFF
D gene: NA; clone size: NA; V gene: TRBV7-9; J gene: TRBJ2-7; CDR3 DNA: TGTGCCAACAGCACACCCCGGGCCCCTTACGAGCAGTACTTC; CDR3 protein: CANSTPRAPYEQYF
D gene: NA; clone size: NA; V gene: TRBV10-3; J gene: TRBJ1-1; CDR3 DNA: TGTGCCATCAGTGAGGGGGTTATGAACACTGAAGCTTTCTTT; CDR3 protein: CAISEGVMNTEAFF
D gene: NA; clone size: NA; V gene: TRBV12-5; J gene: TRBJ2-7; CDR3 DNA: TGTGCTAGTGGTTTGGGAGACAGGTTTTCCTACGAGCAGTACTTC; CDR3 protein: CASGLGDRFSYEQYF
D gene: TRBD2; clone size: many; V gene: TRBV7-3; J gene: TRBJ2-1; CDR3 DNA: TGTGCCAGCAGCTTAACACTAGCGGGGGGGCAGTTCTTC; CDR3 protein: CASSLTLAGGQFF
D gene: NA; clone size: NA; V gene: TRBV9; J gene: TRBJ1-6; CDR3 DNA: TGTGCCAGCAGCGTAGACAGCTCCTATAATTCACCCCTCCACTTT; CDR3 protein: CASSVDSSYNSPLHF
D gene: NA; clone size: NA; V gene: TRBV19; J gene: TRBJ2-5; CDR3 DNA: TGTGCCAGTAGTCGAACCGGGACAATCACTACCCAAGAGACCCAGTACTTC; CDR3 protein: CASSRTGTITTQETQYF
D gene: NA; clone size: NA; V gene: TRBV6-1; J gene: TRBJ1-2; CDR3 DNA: TGTGCCAGCAGTGAACAGGCAGGGGATGGCTACACCTTC; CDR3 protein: CASSEQAGDGYTF
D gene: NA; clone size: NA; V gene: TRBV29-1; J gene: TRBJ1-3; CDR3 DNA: TGCAGCGGATCAGGGACTGGAAACACCATATATTTT; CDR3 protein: CSGSGTGNTIYF
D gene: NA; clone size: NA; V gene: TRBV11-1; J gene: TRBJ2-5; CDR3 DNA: TGTGCCAGCAGCAAACAGGGTTTCCAGGAGACCCAGTACTTC; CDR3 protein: CASSKQGFQETQYF
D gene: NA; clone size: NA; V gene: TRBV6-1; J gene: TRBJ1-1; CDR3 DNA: TGTGCCAGCAGATATTACAGTTATATGAACACTGAAGCTTTCTTT; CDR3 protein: CASRYYSYMNTEAFF
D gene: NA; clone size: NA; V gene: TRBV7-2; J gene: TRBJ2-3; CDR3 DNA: TGTGCCAGCAGCTTAGTATACCGGGGCTCCCACACAGATACGCAGTATTTT; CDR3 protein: CASSLVYRGSHTDTQYF
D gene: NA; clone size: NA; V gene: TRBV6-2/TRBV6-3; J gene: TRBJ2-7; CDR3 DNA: TGTGCCAGCAGTTACGATGTTAGCCAGGGGTTCTACGAGCAGTACTTC; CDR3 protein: CASSYDVSQGFYEQYF
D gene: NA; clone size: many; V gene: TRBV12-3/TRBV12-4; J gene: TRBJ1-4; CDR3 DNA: TGTGCCAGCAGTCCCTCTCAGGGGATTGATGAAAAACTGTTTTTT; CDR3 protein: CASSPSQGIDEKLFF
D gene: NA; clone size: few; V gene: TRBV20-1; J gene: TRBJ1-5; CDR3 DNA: TGCAGTGCTAACCGGGGAGGTTCGGATCAGCCCCAGCATTTT; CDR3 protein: CSANRGGSDQPQHF
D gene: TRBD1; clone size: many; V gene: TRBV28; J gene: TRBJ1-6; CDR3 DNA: TGTGCCAGCAGTTTGCGAGGGGGCTTTTCACCCCTCCACTTT; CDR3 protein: CASSLRGGFSPLHF
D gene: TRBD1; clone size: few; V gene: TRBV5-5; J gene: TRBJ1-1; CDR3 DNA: TGTGCCAGCAGGTGGACAGGGATGGGAGAAGCTTTCTTT; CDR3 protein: CASRWTGMGEAFF
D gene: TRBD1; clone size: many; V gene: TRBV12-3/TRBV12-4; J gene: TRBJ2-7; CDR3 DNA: TGTGCCAGCAGTTTAGGACAGGGGAACTCGGCCAGCGGCGAGCAGTACTTC; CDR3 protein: CASSLGQGNSASGEQYF
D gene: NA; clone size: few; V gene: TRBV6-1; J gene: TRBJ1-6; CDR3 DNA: TGTGCCAGCAGTGAAGTAAGGGTCTCACCCCTCCACTTT; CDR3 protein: CASSEVRVSPLHF
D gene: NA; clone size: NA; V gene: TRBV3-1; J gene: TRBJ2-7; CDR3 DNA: TGTGCCAGCAGCCAAGATCTAGACCCATACGAGCAGTACTTC; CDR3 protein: CASSQDLDPYEQYF
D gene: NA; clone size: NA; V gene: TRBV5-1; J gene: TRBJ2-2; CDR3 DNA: TGCGCCAGCAGCAGAGTGCTAGCGCTCACCGGGGAGCTGTTTTTT; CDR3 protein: CASSRVLALTGELFF
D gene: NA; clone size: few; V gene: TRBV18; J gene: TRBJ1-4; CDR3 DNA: TGTGCCAGCTCACCTGTCGCAACTAATGAAAAACTGTTTTTT; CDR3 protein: CASSPVATNEKLFF